Following are 14 T cell receptor beta chains from one sample sequenced in a study of shared clonotypes between healthy human individuals. Naive CD8 cells lacked CD45RO, underwent positive selection for CCR7 and left out terminally differentiated effector memory CD45RA+ cells. The method was immunoSEQ multiplex PCR; TCRdb's version includes in-frame clones alone and lacks a portion of them. The sample contains about 2 million clones, about 94% of which appear only once. Material: naive CD8+ T cells sorted from blood. The origin of the receptors is a man aged 18 to 29 in good health.

This clone was recorded only once. V is TRBV4-1 and J is TRBJ1-6; no clear D gene. Germline V lookup: CDR1 MGHRA, CDR2 YSYEKL. This CDR3 contains 15 residues. V lost 1 base, J lost 3 bases, and 7 bases lay in between. CDR3 in amino acids: CASSQVGDYNSPLHF. In DNA, the CDR3 is TGCGCCAGCAGCCAAGTCGGCGACTATAATTCACCCCTCCACTTT.

The chain couples TRBV10-3 to TRBJ2-3; D is perhaps TRBD2 (6 bases). This CDR3 spans 16 amino acids. Germline CDR1 is ENHRY and CDR2 is SYGVKD. Trimming stripped 0 bases from V and 2 bases from J, with 12 bases between. The CDR3 here is CAISESGLSYTDTQYF. CDR3 nucleotides: TGTGCCATCAGTGAGTCTGGACTATCCTACACAGATACGCAGTATTTT.

As to this clone: Additional DNA sequences in this sample encode the identical CDR3. The chain joins TRBV6-5 to TRBJ2-7; D gene uncertain. CDR1 MNHEY and CDR2 SVGAGI come from the germline V gene. The length of the CDR3 is 14 residues. Trimming removed 0 bases from V and 4 bases from J, with 10 bases in between. CDR3 DNA: TGTGCCAGCAGTTACTCTTCCGGTGGTTACGAGCAGTACTTC. Translated: CASSYSSGGYEQYF.

This rearrangement joins TRBV5-1 to TRBJ2-5, with TRBD2 as a possible D gene (5 bases). This CDR3 has 16 residues. The V gene lost 0 bases and the J gene lost 5 bases, with 17 bases spanning the gap. The germline V gene encodes CDR1 SGHRS and CDR2 YFSETQ. This CDR3 reads CASSLAEGALGETQYF. CDR3 sequence (DNA): TGCGCCAGCAGCTTGGCCGAGGGAGCCCTTGGGGAGACCCAGTACTTC.

This sequence joins TRBV4-1 and TRBJ2-7, with D perhaps matching TRBD2 (6 bases). The germline gives CDR1 MGHRA, CDR2 YSYEKL. The CDR3 is made up of 13 amino acids. V was shortened by 0 bases and J by 5 bases, with 8 bases between the two germline ends. The CDR3 is CASSQEIADEQYF. CDR3 coding DNA: TGCGCCAGCAGCCAAGAGATAGCGGACGAGCAGTACTTC.

The rearrangement joins TRBV4-3 to TRBJ2-1; possible D gene TRBD2, 6 bases. Trimming took off 1 base at V and 9 bases at J, with 16 bases between the two ends. The length of the CDR3 is 15 residues. Germline V gene data show CDR1 as LGHNA and CDR2 as YSLEER. CDR3 nucleotide sequence: TGCGCCAGCAGCCAAGTCACGGGAGTATACGTTGAGCAGTTCTTC. The encoded protein is CASSQVTGVYVEQFF.

The rearrangement links TRBV29-1 to TRBJ2-7, with D perhaps TRBD1 or TRBD2 (5 bases each). V lost 6 bases, J lost 1 base, and 22 bases lay in between. There are 16 residues in the CDR3. Germline CDR1 SQVTM, CDR2 ANQGSEA. CDR3 nucleotide sequence: TGCAGCGTCCGGGCCAGGGACGAACGAACTTCCTACGAGCAGTACTTC. Amino acid sequence: CSVRARDERTSYEQYF.

V gene TRBV25-1 combines with J gene TRBJ2-1; no clear D gene. Germline V gene sequence: CDR1 MGHDK, CDR2 SYGVNS. This CDR3 region has 13 residues. V was pared by 5 bases and J by 8 bases, with 13 bases between. The CDR3: CASSSRTPDEQFF. CDR3 sequence (DNA): TGTGCCAGCAGTTCCCGGACGCCGGATGAGCAGTTCTTC.

As to this clone: Other DNA sequences within the sample encode an identical CDR3. The CDR3: CSARQYNEQFF. CDR3 DNA: TGCAGTGCCAGACAGTACAATGAGCAGTTCTTC. V gene TRBV20-1 combines with J gene TRBJ2-1; weak D call: TRBD1 (5 bases). The CDR3 extends over 11 amino acids. The V end lost 6 bases, the J end lost 4 bases, and 7 bases lay between the germline ends. Germline CDR1 reads DFQATT; CDR2 reads SNEGSKA (reference sequence).

The gene calls are TRBV11-2 and TRBJ1-6; D possibly corresponds to TRBD1 (5 bases). This CDR3 contains 17 residues. Germline CDR1 SGHAT, CDR2 FQNNGV. V was cut by 3 bases and J by 5 bases, with 17 bases left in between. CDR3 amino acids: CASSFLGAGTHNSPLHF. The CDR3 DNA reads as TGTGCCAGCAGCTTTCTAGGGGCAGGGACTCATAATTCACCCCTCCACTTT.

This chain joins TRBV5-4 and TRBJ2-7; D perhaps matches TRBD2 (5 bases). CDR3 length: 13 residues. Germline values: CDR1 SGHNT, CDR2 YYREEE (reference sequence). Trimming took off 2 bases at V and 7 bases at J, with 13 bases between the two ends. The CDR3 DNA sequence: TGTGCCAGCAGCTTTGATATTTCGGGGGAGCAGTACTTC. Encoded protein: CASSFDISGEQYF.

This chain joins TRBV2 and TRBJ2-7; 8 bases are shared with TRBD2. Germline V gene sequence: CDR1 SNHLY, CDR2 FYNNEI. J gave up 1 base and V 0 bases, and 11 bases lay outside the gene matches. The CDR3 consists of 18 residues. The CDR3 sequence: CASSEAQVVGLGSYEQYF. The CDR3 DNA reads TGTGCCAGCAGTGAAGCGCAAGTTGTGGGACTAGGTTCCTACGAGCAGTACTTC.

The chain combines TRBV10-2 with TRBJ2-3; 14 nucleotides agree with TRBD2. Trimming cost V 5 bases and J 5 bases; bases outside gene matches: 3. The CDR3 covers 15 residues. CDR1 and CDR2 (germline): WSHSY, SAAADI. CDR3 protein: CASSSGLAGGDTQYF. The CDR3 DNA reads TGCGCCAGCAGTTCCGGACTAGCGGGGGGAGATACGCAGTATTTT.

With regard to this clone: Different DNA sequences within this sample yield the same CDR3. The V and J genes are TRBV5-1 and TRBJ1-2, with D tentatively TRBD1 (5 bases). Germline CDR1 reads SGHRS; CDR2 reads YFSETQ. The CDR3 totals 13 residues. The V end lost 1 base, the J end lost 6 bases, and 10 bases lay between the germline ends. CDR3 in amino acids: CASSLQGRDGYTF. As DNA, the CDR3 is TGCGCCAGCAGCTTGCAGGGCCGCGATGGCTACACCTTC.